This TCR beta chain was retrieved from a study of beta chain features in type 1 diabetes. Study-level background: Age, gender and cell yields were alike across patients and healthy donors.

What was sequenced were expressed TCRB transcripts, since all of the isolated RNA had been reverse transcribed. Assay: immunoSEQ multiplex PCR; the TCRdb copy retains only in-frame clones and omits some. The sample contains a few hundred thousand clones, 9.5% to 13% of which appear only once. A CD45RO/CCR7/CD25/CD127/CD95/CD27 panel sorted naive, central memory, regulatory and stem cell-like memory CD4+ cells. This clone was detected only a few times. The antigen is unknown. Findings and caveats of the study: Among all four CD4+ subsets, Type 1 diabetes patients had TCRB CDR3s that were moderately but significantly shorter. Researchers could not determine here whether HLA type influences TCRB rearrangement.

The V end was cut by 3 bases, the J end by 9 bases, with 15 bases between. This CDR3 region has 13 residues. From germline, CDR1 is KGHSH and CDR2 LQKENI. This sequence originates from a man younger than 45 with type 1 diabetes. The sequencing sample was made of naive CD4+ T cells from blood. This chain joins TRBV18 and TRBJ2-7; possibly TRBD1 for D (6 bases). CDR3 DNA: TGTGCCAGCTCACCCCAAGGACAGTCCGGGCAGTACTTC. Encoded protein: CASSPQGQSGQYF.